This TCR beta chain was captured in a study of T cell responses to AZD1222 COVID-19 vaccine. V was pared by 10 bases and J by 2 bases, with 18 bases between. Germline-derived CDR1 and CDR2 are MNHEY and SVGAGI. There are 15 residues in the CDR3. The protocol was immunoSEQ multiplex PCR, while the TCRdb copy is restricted to in-frame clones and leaves out a portion. The table lists about 140,000 clones, roughly 90% of them singletons. The chain employs TRBV6-5 and TRBJ2-1; D possibly matches TRBD1 or TRBD2 (6 bases each). The specimen was peripheral blood, collected on day 0 of AZD1222 vaccination. This TCR was recovered from an adult in good health. The CDR3 sequence: CATEGLGGPYNEQFF. The CDR3 nucleotides read TGTGCCACGGAAGGGTTGGGGGGCCCCTACAATGAGCAGTTCTTC.